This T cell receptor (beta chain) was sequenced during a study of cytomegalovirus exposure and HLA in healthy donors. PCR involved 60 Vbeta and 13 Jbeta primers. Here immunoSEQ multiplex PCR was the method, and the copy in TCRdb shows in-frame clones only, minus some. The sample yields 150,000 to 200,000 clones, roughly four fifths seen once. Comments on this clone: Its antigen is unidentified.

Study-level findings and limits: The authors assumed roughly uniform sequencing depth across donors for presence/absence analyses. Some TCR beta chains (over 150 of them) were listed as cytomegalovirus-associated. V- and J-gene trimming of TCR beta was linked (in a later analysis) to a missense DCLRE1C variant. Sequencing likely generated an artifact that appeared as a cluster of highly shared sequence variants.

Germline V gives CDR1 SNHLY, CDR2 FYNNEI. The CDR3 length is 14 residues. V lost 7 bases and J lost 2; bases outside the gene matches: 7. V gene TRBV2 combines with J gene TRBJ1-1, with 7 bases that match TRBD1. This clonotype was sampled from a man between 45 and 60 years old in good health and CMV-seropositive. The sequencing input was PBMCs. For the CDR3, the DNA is TGTGCCAGCACTGGGACAGCTGGAAACACTGAAGCTTTCTTT. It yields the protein CASTGTAGNTEAFF.